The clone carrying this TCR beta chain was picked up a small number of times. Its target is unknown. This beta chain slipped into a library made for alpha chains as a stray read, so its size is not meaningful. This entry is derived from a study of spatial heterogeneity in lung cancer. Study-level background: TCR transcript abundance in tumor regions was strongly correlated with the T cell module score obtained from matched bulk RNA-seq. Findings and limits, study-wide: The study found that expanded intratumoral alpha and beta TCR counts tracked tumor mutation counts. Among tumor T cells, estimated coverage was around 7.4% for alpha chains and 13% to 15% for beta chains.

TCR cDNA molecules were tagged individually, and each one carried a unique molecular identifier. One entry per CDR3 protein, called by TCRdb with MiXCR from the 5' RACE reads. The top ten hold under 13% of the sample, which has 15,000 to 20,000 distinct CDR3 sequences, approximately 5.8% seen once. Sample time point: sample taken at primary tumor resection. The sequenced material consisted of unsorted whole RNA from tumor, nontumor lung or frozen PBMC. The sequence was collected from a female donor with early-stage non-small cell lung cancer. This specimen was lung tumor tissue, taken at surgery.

CDR3 protein: CASSISSGTDTQYF. CDR3 DNA: TGTGCCAGTAGTATCAGTAGCGGGACAGATACGCAGTATTTT. This chain connects TRBV19 to TRBJ2-3; 7 bases align to TRBD2. The CDR3 runs 14 residues. Germline V gene sequence: CDR1 LNHDA, CDR2 SQIVND (reference sequence). Trimming cost V 3 bases and J 3 bases; bases outside gene matches: 3. The complete variable domain, with remaining parts taken from reference TRBV19 and TRBJ2-3, reads DGGITQSPKYLFRKEGQNVTLSCEQNLNHDAMYWYRQDPGQGLRLIYYSQIVNDFQKGDIAEGYSVSREKKESFPLTVTSAQKNPTAFYLCASSISSGTDTQYFGPGTRLTVL.